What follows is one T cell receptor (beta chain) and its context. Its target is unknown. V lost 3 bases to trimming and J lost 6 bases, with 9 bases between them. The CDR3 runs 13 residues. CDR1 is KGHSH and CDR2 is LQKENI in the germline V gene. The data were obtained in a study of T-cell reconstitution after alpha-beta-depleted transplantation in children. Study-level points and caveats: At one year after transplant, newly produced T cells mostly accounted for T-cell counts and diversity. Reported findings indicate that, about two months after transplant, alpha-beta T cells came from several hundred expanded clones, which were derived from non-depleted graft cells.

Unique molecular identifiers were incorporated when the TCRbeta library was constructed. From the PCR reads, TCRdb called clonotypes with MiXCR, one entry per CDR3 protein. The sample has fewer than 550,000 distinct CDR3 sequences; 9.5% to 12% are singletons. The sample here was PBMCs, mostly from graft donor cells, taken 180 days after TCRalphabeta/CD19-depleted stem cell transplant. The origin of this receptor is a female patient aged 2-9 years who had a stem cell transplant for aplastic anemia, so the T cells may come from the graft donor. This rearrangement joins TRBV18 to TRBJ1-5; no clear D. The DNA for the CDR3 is TGTGCCAGCTCACCTCAATCCACTCAGCCCCAGCATTTT. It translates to CASSPQSTQPQHF.